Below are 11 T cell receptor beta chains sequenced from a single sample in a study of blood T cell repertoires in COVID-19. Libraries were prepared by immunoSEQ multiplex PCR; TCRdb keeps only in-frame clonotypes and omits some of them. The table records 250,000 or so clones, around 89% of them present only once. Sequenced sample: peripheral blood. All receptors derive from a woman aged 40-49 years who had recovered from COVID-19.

The CDR3 DNA follows: TGTGCCAGCAGCCGGACACCTAACTATGGCTACACCTTC. Translation gives CASSRTPNYGYTF. The chain combines TRBV6-6 with TRBJ1-2; perhaps TRBD1 as D (5 bases). The germline gives CDR1 MNHNY, CDR2 SVGAGI (reference sequence). V lost 6 bases and J 0 bases, leaving 8 bases between the germline ends. The CDR3 loop spans 13 amino acids.

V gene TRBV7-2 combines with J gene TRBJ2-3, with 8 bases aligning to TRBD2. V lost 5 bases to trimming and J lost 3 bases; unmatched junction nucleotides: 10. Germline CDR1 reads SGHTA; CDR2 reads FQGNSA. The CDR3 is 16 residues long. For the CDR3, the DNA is TGTGCCAGCAGCCCCGGGGGGGGGAGGGCTACAGATACGCAGTATTTT. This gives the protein CASSPGGGRATDTQYF.

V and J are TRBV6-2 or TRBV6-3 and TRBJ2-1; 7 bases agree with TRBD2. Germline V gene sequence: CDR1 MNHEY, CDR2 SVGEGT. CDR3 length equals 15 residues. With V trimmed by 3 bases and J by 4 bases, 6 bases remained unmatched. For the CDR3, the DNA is TGTGCCAGCAGTTATCTAGCGGCTTCATACAATGAGCAGTTCTTC. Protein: CASSYLAASYNEQFF.

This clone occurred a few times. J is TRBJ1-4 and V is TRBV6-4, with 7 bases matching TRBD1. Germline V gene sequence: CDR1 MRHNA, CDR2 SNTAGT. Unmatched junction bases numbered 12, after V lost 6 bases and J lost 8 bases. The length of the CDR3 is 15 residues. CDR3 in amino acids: CASSPTTGRGEKLFF. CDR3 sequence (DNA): TGTGCCAGCAGCCCTACGACAGGGCGAGGGGAAAAACTGTTTTTT.

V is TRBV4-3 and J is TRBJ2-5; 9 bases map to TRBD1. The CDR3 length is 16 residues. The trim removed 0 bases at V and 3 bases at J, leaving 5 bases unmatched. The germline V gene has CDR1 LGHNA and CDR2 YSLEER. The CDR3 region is CASSQDAGQGKETQYF. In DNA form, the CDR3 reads TGCGCCAGCAGCCAAGATGCGGGACAGGGTAAAGAGACCCAGTACTTC.

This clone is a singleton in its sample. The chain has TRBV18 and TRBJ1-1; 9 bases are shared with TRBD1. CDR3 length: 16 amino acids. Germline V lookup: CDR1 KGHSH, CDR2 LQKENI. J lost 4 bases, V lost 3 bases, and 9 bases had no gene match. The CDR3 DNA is TGTGCCAGCTCACCGACAGGGGGACCCATGGGCACTGAAGCTTTCTTT. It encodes CASSPTGGPMGTEAFF.

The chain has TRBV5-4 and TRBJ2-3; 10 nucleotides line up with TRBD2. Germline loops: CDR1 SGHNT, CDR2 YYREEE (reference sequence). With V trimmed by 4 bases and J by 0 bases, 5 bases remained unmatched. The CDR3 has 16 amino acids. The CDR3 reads CASSRETSGSTDTQYF. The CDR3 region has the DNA TGTGCCAGCAGCCGAGAGACTAGCGGGAGCACAGATACGCAGTATTTT.

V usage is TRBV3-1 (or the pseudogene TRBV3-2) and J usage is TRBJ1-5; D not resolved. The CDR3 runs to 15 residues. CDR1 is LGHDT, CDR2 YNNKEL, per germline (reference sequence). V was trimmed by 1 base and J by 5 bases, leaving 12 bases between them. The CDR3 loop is CASSQGGAHYQPQHF. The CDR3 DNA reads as TGTGCCAGCAGCCAAGGAGGCGCCCACTATCAGCCCCAGCATTTT.

The CDR3 bases are TGTGCCAGCAGCTCGGGGGGACAGGGGGTATACTATGGCTACACCTTC. It is translated as CASSSGGQGVYYGYTF. The chain recombines TRBV7-8 with TRBJ1-2; 11 bases fit TRBD1. Per germline, CDR1 SGHVS and CDR2 FQNEAQ. V shed 4 bases and J 3 bases; nucleotides not matched to a gene: 7. This CDR3 region has 16 residues.

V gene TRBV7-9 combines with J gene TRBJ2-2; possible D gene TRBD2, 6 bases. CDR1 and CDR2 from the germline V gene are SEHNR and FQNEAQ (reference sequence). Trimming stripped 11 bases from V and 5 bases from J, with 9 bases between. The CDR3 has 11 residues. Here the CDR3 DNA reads TGTGCCCCCGGAGGGACCGGGGAGCTGTTTTTT. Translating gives CAPGGTGELFF.

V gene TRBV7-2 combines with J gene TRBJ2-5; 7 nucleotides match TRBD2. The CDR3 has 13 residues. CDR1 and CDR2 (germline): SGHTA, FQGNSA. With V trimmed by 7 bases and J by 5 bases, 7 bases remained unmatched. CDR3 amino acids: CASTLGEGETQYF. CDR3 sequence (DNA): TGTGCCAGCACCCTCGGGGAGGGGGAGACCCAGTACTTC.